Below are 18 T cell receptor beta chains sequenced from a single sample in a study of shared T cell receptors in the human thymus (dated by TCRdb to the early 2020s). To prepare the library, the immunoSEQ multiplex PCR assay was applied. TCRdb took over this immuneACCESS table, retaining in-frame rearrangements with V and J assigned. Such tables are incomplete; in checked studies, under half of the missing clones stem from an unresolved V gene, and the remainder is unexplained. This sample comprises approximately 580,000 clones, about 80% of them detected only once. The ten largest clones capture 0.013% of the sample. This same sample was also taken into another study, of human thymus T cells.

Sequencing was carried out using thymocytes. Receptor source: a boy under two years old with a congenital heart defect. Donor details come from another sample of the same person, matched by shared clones.

The chain has TRBV11-2 and TRBJ1-2; TRBD1 aligns across 9 bases. Trimming took 7 bases from V and 7 from J; bases not matched to a gene: 10. The CDR3 length is 14 residues. The germline CDR1 and CDR2 sequences are SGHAT and FQNNGV. CDR3 nucleotides: TGTGCCAGCACTCATCCTAGGGACAGGGCTGGCTACACCTTC. Protein product: CASTHPRDRAGYTF.

V and J are TRBV19 and TRBJ2-5; the match to TRBD1 covers 9 bases. The CDR3 totals 18 residues. CDR1 LNHDA and CDR2 SQIVND come from the germline V gene (reference sequence). The V gene end was trimmed by 4 bases and the J gene end by 3 bases; junction bases not matched to a gene: 15. The CDR3 DNA is TGTGCCAGTAGTACTTACTCCCGGGGGGACAGGGATGAAGAGACCCAGTACTTC. Its protein is CASSTYSRGDRDEETQYF.

The genes are TRBV5-1 and TRBJ1-4, with no clear D. The V end was cut by 0 bases, the J end by 8 bases, with 11 bases between. The germline V gene has CDR1 SGHRS and CDR2 YFSETQ. The CDR3 extends over 14 amino acids. In DNA, the CDR3 is TGCGCCAGCAGCTTGGAATACAGTGGAGAAAAACTGTTTTTT. Its protein product is CASSLEYSGEKLFF.

The chain joins TRBV10-2 to TRBJ2-7; 8 positions match TRBD2. CDR3 length: 15 amino acids. V dropped 2 bases and J dropped 5; count of bases not matched to a gene: 8. Germline V lookup: CDR1 WSHSY, CDR2 SAAADI. The CDR3 loop is CASSEEVAGSDEQYF. In DNA, the CDR3 is TGCGCCAGCAGTGAGGAGGTAGCGGGGTCAGACGAGCAGTACTTC.

This chain connects TRBV11-2 to TRBJ2-7; 9 nucleotides agree with TRBD2. CDR3 length equals 15 residues. V lost 2 bases to trimming and J lost 2 bases; unmatched junction nucleotides: 4. Germline assignment: CDR1 SGHAT and CDR2 FQNNGV. CDR3 DNA: TGTGCCAGCAGCTTAACTTCTAGCGGGGCCTACGAGCAGTACTTC. It translates to CASSLTSSGAYEQYF. Combining the CDR3 with reference TRBV11-2 and TRBJ2-7 gives the whole variable domain EAGVAQSPRYKIIEKRQSVAFWCNPISGHATLYWYQQILGQGPKLLIQFQNNGVVDDSQLPKDRFSAERLKGVDSTLKIQPAKLEDSAVYLCASSLTSSGAYEQYFGPGTRLTVT.

The chain joins TRBV27 to TRBJ1-5; 11 bases fit TRBD1. The germline gives CDR1 MNHEY, CDR2 SMNVEV (reference sequence). Trimming cost V 1 base and J 2 bases; bases outside gene matches: 10. This CDR3 is 19 amino acids long. The CDR3 here is CASSLYGDRGARGNQPQHF. The CDR3 DNA reads TGTGCCAGCAGTTTATATGGGGACAGGGGGGCTAGAGGCAATCAGCCCCAGCATTTT.

The V and J genes are TRBV29-1 and TRBJ2-5; 8 bases match TRBD1. CDR3 length: 14 residues. Germline lookup yields CDR1 SQVTM and CDR2 ANQGSEA. The J segment lost 0 bases and the V segment lost 6 bases, leaving 6 bases of the junction unmatched. CDR3 protein: CSVLQGANQETQYF. The CDR3 DNA reads TGCAGCGTGCTTCAGGGGGCCAACCAAGAGACCCAGTACTTC.

The chain uses TRBV29-1 and TRBJ2-3; D perhaps matches TRBD2 (7 bases). Germline CDR1 reads SQVTM; CDR2 reads ANQGSEA. This CDR3 comprises 19 residues. V was cut by 7 bases and J by 0 bases, with 29 bases left in between. The DNA of the CDR3 is TGCAGCGCCCCACTTAGGGAGGGGGAGGGCCTGTCTAGCACAGATACGCAGTATTTT. Translated: CSAPLREGEGLSSTDTQYF.

V and J are TRBV11-2 and TRBJ1-4; D perhaps matches TRBD1 (5 bases). The V end lost 0 bases, the J end lost 8 bases, and 13 bases lay between the germline ends. In germline, CDR1 is SGHAT, CDR2 FQNNGV. The CDR3 has 15 residues. The CDR3 bases are TGTGCCAGCAGCTTAGATACGGGGGAACGAGAAAAACTGTTTTTT. This translates into CASSLDTGEREKLFF.

This clone came up once. The chain joins TRBV7-2 to TRBJ2-7; a weak D match, TRBD2 (7 bases). The CDR3 spans 16 residues. Germline V gene sequence: CDR1 SGHTA, CDR2 FQGNSA. V lost 5 bases to trimming and J lost 7 bases, with 24 bases between them. CDR3 sequence (DNA): TGTGCCAGCAGCCTAGGGGGGGCGGGAGAAGGTCGGGAGCAGTACTTC. Encoded protein: CASSLGGAGEGREQYF.

CDR3 DNA: TGCAGCGTTGCCTTTGCCAGCGGCAGGGGAGAGACCCAGTACTTC. It specifies CSVAFASGRGETQYF. This sequence joins TRBV29-1 and TRBJ2-5, with D tentatively TRBD1 (6 bases). The CDR3 extends over 15 amino acids. Trimming removed 4 bases at V and 4 bases at J, with 19 bases between. Germline CDR1 is SQVTM and CDR2 is ANQGSEA.

The chain is built from TRBV4-2 and TRBJ2-7; 7 bases are a match to TRBD2. Germline V gene lookup returns CDR1 LGHNA and CDR2 YNFKEQ. The CDR3 covers 18 residues. Trimming cost V 5 bases and J 0 bases; bases outside gene matches: 16. CDR3 DNA: TGTGCCAGCAGCTACCAACCCCTAGCGGCCGTGAGCTCCTACGAGCAGTACTTC. Its translation: CASSYQPLAAVSSYEQYF.

The V gene is TRBV7-9, the J gene TRBJ2-1; 7 nucleotides line up with TRBD1. After removal of 5 bases from V and 2 bases from J, the junction contained 9 bases not matched to a gene. The CDR3 loop spans 16 amino acids. From germline, CDR1 is SEHNR and CDR2 FQNEAQ (reference sequence). The CDR3: CASSHPTGVPYNEQFF. Here the CDR3 DNA reads TGTGCCAGCAGCCATCCCACAGGGGTACCCTACAATGAGCAGTTCTTC. The variable domain in full, completed from reference TRBV7-9 and TRBJ2-1, reads DTGVSQNPRHKITKRGQNVTFRCDPISEHNRLYWYRQTLGQGPEFLTYFQNEAQLEKSRLLSDRFSAERPKGSFSTLEIQRTEQGDSAMYLCASSHPTGVPYNEQFFGPGTRLTVL.

This clone was counted between two and nine times. The V call is TRBV28, the J call TRBJ1-1; TRBD1 agrees at 7 bases. CDR1 and CDR2 (germline): MDHEN, SYDVKM. Trimming took 3 bases from V and 0 from J; bases not matched to a gene: 7. This CDR3 has 16 amino acids. CDR3 loop: CASSFPGQLMNTEAFF. As DNA, the CDR3 is TGTGCCAGCAGTTTCCCGGGACAGCTAATGAACACTGAAGCTTTCTTT.

The rearrangement uses TRBV4-2 and TRBJ2-6, with TRBD1 matching 7 bases. V was pared by 3 bases and J by 1 base, with 3 bases of the junction left unmatched. The CDR3 has 16 amino acids. In germline, CDR1 is LGHNA, CDR2 YNFKEQ. CDR3 residues: CASSQETGSGANVLTF. CDR3 nucleotides: TGTGCCAGCAGCCAGGAGACAGGGTCTGGGGCCAACGTCCTGACTTTC.

V gene TRBV4-3 combines with J gene TRBJ2-1; no definite D call. The CDR3 spans 17 residues. Germline V gene lookup returns CDR1 LGHNA and CDR2 YSLEER. V was cut by 0 bases and J by 0 bases, with 12 bases left in between. The CDR3 coding sequence is TGCGCCAGCAGCCAAGAAGCGACGGCCCACTCCTACAATGAGCAGTTCTTC. This codes for CASSQEATAHSYNEQFF.

The DNA of the CDR3 is TGTGCCTGGAGGGGAACAGGAAAAGCCAAAAACATTCAGTACTTC. This sequence encodes CAWRGTGKAKNIQYF. The chain recombines TRBV30 with TRBJ2-4; the D gene is possibly TRBD1 (5 bases). The ends were cut back, 3 bases at V and 0 bases at J, with 12 bases in the middle. The CDR3 covers 15 residues. Germline values: CDR1 GTSNPN, CDR2 SVGIG (reference sequence).

The rearrangement links TRBV7-3 to TRBJ2-1, with 9 nucleotides matching TRBD2. This CDR3 region has 14 residues. Looked up from germline, CDR1 is SGHTA and CDR2 is FQGTGA. Losses at the gene ends were 2 bases for V and 6 bases for J; bases not matched to a gene: 2. In DNA, the CDR3 is TGTGCCAGCAGCTTAGCGGGAGGGTTCAATGAGCAGTTCTTC. It translates to CASSLAGGFNEQFF.